The 8 T cell receptor beta chains given below trace back to one sample, sequenced in a study of shared clonotypes between healthy human individuals. The table came from immunoSEQ multiplex PCR; TCRdb's copy has only in-frame clones and leaves some out. This table has approximately 640,000 clones, about 78% appearing once. Sequencing used memory CD4+ T cells sorted from blood. Subset indicated: CD45RA-negative fraction. The receptors shown here come from a woman between 25 and 40 years old in good health.

The rearrangement uses TRBV5-4 and TRBJ2-7, with 10 bases lining up with TRBD2. The CDR3 has 15 amino acids. Trimming cost V 4 bases and J 2 bases; bases outside gene matches: 6. Germline CDR1 is SGHNT and CDR2 is YYREEE (reference sequence). CDR3 DNA: TGTGCCAGCAGCCTCGCTAGCGGGAGTCCCTACGAGCAGTACTTC. Protein: CASSLASGSPYEQYF.

The rearrangement uses TRBV10-3 and TRBJ2-3; TRBD1 agrees at 9 bases. The ends lost 0 bases at V and 2 bases at J; junction bases unmatched: 3. From germline, CDR1 is ENHRY and CDR2 SYGVKD. The CDR3 length is 16 residues. This chain's CDR3 is CAISESKQGATDTQYF. For the CDR3, the DNA is TGTGCCATCAGTGAGTCGAAACAGGGGGCCACAGATACGCAGTATTTT.

At least ten counts were recorded for this clone. The V and J genes are TRBV25-1 and TRBJ1-1, with D unclear. The CDR3 has 12 residues. Germline V CDR1 and CDR2: MGHDK, SYGVNS. Trimming stripped 5 bases from V and 1 base from J, with 5 bases between. CDR3 nucleotides: TGTGCCAGCAGTTTTACGAACACTGAAGCTTTCTTT. Protein: CASSFTNTEAFF.

The chain combines TRBV29-1 with TRBJ2-5; possible D gene TRBD2, 6 bases. This CDR3 spans 16 amino acids. Germline CDR1 SQVTM, CDR2 ANQGSEA. Trimming cost V 1 base and J 3 bases, with 18 bases left between them. CDR3 sequence (DNA): TGCAGCGTTGAAGTGTATTTCGGGAGCCCCGAAGAGACCCAGTACTTC. Its translation: CSVEVYFGSPEETQYF.

This clone appeared a few times. Other DNA sequences within the sample encode an identical CDR3. This chain connects TRBV4-1 to TRBJ1-2; 9 positions match TRBD1. In germline, CDR1 is MGHRA, CDR2 YSYEKL. This CDR3 has 14 amino acids. Unmatched junction bases numbered 5, after V lost 1 base and J lost 8 bases. The CDR3 sequence: CASSQAGQGAGYTF. CDR3 in DNA: TGCGCCAGCAGCCAAGCGGGACAGGGCGCCGGCTACACCTTC.

CDR3 nucleotides: TGTGCCAGCAGTTTAAAGCCGCCGGCTAGCGCCGCCGCTTTCTACGAGCAGTACTTC. This gives the protein CASSLKPPASAAAFYEQYF. The chain carries TRBV27 and TRBJ2-7, with a possible D match to TRBD2 (6 bases). Trimming left V 2 bases short and J 3 bases short, with 26 bases between. The CDR3 runs to 19 residues. Germline-derived CDR1 and CDR2 are MNHEY and SMNVEV (reference sequence).

The V call is TRBV28, the J call TRBJ1-4; 7 positions match TRBD1. The germline CDR1 and CDR2 sequences are MDHEN and SYDVKM. The J segment lost 8 bases and the V segment lost 6 bases, leaving 9 bases of the junction unmatched. This CDR3 is built from 14 residues. The CDR3 nucleotides read TGTGCCAGCAGAGTCTGGGACAGAAGAGAAAAACTGTTTTTT. Amino acids: CASRVWDRREKLFF.

The J gene is TRBJ2-7, the V gene TRBV18, with 10 bases matching TRBD1. There are 15 residues in the CDR3. Germline CDR1 and CDR2: KGHSH and LQKENI. J gave up 2 bases and V 6 bases, and 7 bases lay outside the gene matches. CDR3 region: CASSRAGQGAYEQYF. The CDR3 DNA reads as TGTGCCAGCTCCCGGGCCGGACAGGGGGCCTACGAGCAGTACTTC.